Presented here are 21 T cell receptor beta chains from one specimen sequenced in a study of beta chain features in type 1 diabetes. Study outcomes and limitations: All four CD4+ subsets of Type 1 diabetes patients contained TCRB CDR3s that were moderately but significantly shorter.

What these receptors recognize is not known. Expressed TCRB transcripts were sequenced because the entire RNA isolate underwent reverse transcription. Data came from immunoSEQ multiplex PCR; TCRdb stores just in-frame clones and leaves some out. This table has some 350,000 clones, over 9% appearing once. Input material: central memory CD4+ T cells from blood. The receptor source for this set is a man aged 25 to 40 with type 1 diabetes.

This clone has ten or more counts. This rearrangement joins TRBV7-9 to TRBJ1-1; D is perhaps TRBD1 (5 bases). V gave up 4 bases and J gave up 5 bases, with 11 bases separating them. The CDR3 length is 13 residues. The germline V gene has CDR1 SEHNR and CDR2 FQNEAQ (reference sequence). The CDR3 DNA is TGTGCCAGCAGCTGGTCTGAGGGGACTGAAGCTTTCTTT. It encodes CASSWSEGTEAFF.

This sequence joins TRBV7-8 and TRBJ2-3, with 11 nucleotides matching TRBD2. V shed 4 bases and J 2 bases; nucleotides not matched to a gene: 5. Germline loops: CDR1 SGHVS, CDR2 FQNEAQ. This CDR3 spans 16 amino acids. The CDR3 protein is CASSWGTSGYTDTQYF. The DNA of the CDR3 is TGTGCCAGCAGCTGGGGGACTAGCGGTTACACAGATACGCAGTATTTT.

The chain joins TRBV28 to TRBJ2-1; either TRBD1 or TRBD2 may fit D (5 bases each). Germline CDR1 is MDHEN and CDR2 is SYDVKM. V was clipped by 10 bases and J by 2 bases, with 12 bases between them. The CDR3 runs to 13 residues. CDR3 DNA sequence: TGTGCCACCTCGGGGCAGACCTACAATGAGCAGTTCTTC. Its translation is CATSGQTYNEQFF.

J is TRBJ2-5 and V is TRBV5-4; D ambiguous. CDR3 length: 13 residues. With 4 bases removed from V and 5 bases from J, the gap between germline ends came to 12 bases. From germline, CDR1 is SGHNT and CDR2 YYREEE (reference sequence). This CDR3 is CASSTHGRETQYF. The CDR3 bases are TGTGCCAGCAGCACCCATGGGCGCGAGACCCAGTACTTC. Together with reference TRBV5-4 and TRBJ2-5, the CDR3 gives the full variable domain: ETGVTQSPTHLIKTRGQQVTLRCSSQSGHNTVSWYQQALGQGPQFIFQYYREEENGRGNFPPRFSGLQFPNYSSELNVNALELDDSALYLCASSTHGRETQYFGPGTRLLVL.

The CDR3 protein is CASSQDQQGTNTGELFF. The CDR3 coding sequence is TGCGCCAGCAGCCAAGATCAGCAGGGCACGAACACCGGGGAGCTGTTTTTT. The rearrangement links TRBV4-3 to TRBJ2-2; D may be TRBD1 (5 bases). V was trimmed by 0 bases and J by 0 bases, leaving 11 bases between them. Per germline, CDR1 LGHNA and CDR2 YSLEER. CDR3 length: 17 residues.

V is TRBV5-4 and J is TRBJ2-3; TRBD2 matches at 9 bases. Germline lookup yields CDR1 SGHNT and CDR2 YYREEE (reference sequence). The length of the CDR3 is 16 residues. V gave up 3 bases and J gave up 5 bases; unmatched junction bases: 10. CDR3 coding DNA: TGTGCCAGCAGCTCCAGCCTAGCGGGATTTAAAGATACGCAGTATTTT. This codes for CASSSSLAGFKDTQYF.

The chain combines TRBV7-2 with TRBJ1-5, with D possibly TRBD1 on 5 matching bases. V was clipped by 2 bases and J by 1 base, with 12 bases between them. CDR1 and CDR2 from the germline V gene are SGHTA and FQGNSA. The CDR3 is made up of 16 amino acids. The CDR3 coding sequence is TGTGCCAGCAGCTTATTTGCCAGGGAGAGCAATCAGCCCCAGCATTTT. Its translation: CASSLFARESNQPQHF.

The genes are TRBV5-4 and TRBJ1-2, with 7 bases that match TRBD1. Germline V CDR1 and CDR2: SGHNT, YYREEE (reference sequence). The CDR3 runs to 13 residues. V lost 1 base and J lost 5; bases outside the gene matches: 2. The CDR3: CASSLKGQYGYTF. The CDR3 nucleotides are TGTGCCAGCAGCTTGAAGGGACAGTATGGCTACACCTTC.

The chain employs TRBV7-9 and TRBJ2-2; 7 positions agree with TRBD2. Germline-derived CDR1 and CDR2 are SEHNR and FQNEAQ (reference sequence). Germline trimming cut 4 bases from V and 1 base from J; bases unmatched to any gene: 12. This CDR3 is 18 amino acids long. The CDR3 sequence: CASSSRGGGQENTGELFF. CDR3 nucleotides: TGTGCCAGCAGCTCACGTGGGGGAGGGCAGGAGAACACCGGGGAGCTGTTTTTT.

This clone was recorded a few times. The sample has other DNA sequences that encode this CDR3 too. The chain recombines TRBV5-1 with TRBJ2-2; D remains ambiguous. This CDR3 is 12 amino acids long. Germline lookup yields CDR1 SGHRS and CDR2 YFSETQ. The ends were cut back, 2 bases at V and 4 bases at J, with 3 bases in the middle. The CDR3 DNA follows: TGCGCCAGCAGCTTTGGCACCGGGGAGCTGTTTTTT. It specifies CASSFGTGELFF.

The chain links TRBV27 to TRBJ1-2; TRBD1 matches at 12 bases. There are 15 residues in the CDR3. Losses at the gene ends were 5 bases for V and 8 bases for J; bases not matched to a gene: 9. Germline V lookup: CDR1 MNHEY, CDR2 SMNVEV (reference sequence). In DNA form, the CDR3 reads TGTGCCAGCAGTCAACGGGGACAGGGGGCGGGAGGCTACACCTTC. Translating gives CASSQRGQGAGGYTF.

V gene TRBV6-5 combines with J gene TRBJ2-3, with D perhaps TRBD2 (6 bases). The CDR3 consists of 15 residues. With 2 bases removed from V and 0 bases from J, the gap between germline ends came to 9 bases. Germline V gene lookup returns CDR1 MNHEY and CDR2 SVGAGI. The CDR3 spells CASSYAGFSTDTQYF. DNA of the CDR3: TGTGCCAGCAGTTACGCGGGATTTAGCACAGATACGCAGTATTTT.

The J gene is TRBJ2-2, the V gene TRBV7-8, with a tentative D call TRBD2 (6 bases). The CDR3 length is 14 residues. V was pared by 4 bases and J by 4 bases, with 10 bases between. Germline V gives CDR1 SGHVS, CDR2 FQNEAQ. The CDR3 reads CASSSGTFTGELFF. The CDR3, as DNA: TGTGCCAGCAGCTCAGGGACTTTCACCGGGGAGCTGTTTTTT.

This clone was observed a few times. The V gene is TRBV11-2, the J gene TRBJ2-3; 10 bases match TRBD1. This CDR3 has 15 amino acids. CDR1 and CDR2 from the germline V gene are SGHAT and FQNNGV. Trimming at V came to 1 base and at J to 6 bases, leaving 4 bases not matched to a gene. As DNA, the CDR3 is TGTGCCAGCAGCTTAGTCCTGGGACAGGGGGATACGCAGTATTTT. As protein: CASSLVLGQGDTQYF.

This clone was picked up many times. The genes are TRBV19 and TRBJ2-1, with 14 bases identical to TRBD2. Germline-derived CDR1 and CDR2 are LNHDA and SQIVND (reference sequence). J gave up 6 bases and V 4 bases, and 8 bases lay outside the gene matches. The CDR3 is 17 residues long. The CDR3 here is CASSSTLGLAGGNEQFF. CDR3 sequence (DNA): TGTGCCAGTAGTAGCACGCTCGGACTAGCGGGAGGCAATGAGCAGTTCTTC.

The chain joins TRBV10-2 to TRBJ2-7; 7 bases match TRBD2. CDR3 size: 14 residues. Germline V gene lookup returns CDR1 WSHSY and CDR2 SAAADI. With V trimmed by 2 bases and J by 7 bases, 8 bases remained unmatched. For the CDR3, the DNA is TGCGCCAGCAGTGAGATGACTAGCAGAAGGGAGCAGTACTTC. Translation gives CASSEMTSRREQYF.

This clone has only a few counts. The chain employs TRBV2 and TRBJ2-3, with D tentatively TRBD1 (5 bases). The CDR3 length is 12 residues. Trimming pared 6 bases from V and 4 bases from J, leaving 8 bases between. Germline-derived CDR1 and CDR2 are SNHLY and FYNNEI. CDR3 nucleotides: TGTGCCAGCAGGGGCAGGGCAGATACGCAGTATTTT. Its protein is CASRGRADTQYF.

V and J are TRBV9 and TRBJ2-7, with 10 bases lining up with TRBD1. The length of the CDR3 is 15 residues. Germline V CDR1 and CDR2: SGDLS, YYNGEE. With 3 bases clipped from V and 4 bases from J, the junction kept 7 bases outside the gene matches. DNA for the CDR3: TGTGCCAGCAGCGAATCCGGGACAGGGGATTACGAGCAGTACTTC. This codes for CASSESGTGDYEQYF.

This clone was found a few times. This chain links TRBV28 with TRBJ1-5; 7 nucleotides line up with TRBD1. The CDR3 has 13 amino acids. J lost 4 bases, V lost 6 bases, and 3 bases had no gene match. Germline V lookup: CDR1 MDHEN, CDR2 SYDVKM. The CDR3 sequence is CASRGQLNQPQHF. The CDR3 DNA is TGTGCCAGCAGGGGACAGCTAAATCAGCCCCAGCATTTT.

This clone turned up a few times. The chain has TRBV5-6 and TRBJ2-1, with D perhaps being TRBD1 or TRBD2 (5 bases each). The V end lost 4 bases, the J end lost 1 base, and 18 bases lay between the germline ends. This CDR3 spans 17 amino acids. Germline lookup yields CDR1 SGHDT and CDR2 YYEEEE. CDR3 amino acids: CASSVAIRDPSYNEQFF. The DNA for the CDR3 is TGTGCCAGCAGCGTGGCGATCCGGGACCCGTCCTACAATGAGCAGTTCTTC.

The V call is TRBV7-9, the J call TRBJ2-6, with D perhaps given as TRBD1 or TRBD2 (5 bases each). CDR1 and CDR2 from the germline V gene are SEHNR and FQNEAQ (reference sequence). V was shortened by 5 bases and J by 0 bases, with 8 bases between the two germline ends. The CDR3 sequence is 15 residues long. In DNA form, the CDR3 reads TGTGCCAGCAGCACGGGGCTCTCTGGGGCCAACGTCCTGACTTTC. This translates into CASSTGLSGANVLTF. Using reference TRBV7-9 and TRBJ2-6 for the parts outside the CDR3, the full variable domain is DTGVSQNPRHKITKRGQNVTFRCDPISEHNRLYWYRQTLGQGPEFLTYFQNEAQLEKSRLLSDRFSAERPKGSFSTLEIQRTEQGDSAMYLCASSTGLSGANVLTFGAGSRLTVL.